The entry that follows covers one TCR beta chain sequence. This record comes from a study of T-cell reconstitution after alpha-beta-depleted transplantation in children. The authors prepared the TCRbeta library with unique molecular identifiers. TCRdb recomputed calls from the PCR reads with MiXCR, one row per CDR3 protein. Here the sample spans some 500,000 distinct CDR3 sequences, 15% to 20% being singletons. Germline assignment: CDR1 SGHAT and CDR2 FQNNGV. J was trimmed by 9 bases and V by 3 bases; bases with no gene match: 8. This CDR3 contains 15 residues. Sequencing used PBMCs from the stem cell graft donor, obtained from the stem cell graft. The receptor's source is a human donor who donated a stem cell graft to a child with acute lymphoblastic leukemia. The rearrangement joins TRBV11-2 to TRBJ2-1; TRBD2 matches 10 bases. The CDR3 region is CASSLSTSGKSEQFF. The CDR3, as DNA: TGTGCCAGCAGCTTGTCAACTAGCGGGAAAAGTGAGCAGTTCTTC.